The 4 T cell receptor beta chains reported below all come from one sample, sequenced in a study of OX40 agonist ivuxolimab in advanced cancers. Only in-frame clones appear in the TCRdb table, and some are missing; sequencing was by immunoSEQ multiplex PCR. The table has over 85,000 clones, roughly 87% seen once. The source material was CD4+ or CD8+ T cells sorted from blood, sampled in a trial of the OX40 agonist ivuxolimab. The origin of the receptors is an adult with an advanced solid tumor such as melanoma, head and neck, liver or kidney cancer.

The rearrangement links TRBV7-9 to TRBJ2-1; possibly TRBD1 or TRBD2 for D (7 bases each). Between the trimmed V and J ends, which lost 5 bases and 5 bases, there was a span of 22 bases. This CDR3 is built from 17 residues. CDR1 and CDR2 (germline): SEHNR, FQNEAQ (reference sequence). CDR3 in amino acids: CASSPLGGRTRDNEQFF. The DNA of the CDR3 is TGTGCCAGCAGCCCACTAGGGGGCCGGACTAGAGACAATGAGCAGTTCTTC.

The chain combines TRBV5-1 with TRBJ1-3, with TRBD1 identical over 8 bases. The CDR3 covers 16 residues. With 5 bases clipped from V and 4 bases from J, the junction kept 11 bases outside the gene matches. The germline gives CDR1 SGHRS, CDR2 YFSETQ. The CDR3 loop reads CASSYSQGARGNTIYF. CDR3 in DNA: TGCGCCAGCAGTTATAGCCAGGGGGCGCGAGGAAACACCATATATTTT.

This chain connects TRBV19 to TRBJ2-1, with D perhaps TRBD1 or TRBD2 (5 bases each). CDR3 length equals 17 residues. The V gene lost 1 base and the J gene lost 0 bases, with 13 bases spanning the gap. Germline CDR1 reads LNHDA; CDR2 reads SQIVND (reference sequence). CDR3 in amino acids: CASSIGPGRSSYNEQFF. The CDR3 nucleotides are TGTGCCAGTAGTATAGGTCCGGGACGAAGCTCCTACAATGAGCAGTTCTTC.

This clone has only one observation. This chain joins TRBV19 and TRBJ2-5, with D possibly being TRBD2 (6 bases). Germline V CDR1 and CDR2: LNHDA, SQIVND (reference sequence). V was cut by 7 bases and J by 5 bases, with 11 bases left in between. This CDR3 contains 12 residues. The CDR3 DNA sequence: TGTGCCAGTAAGAAGGGAGGCGAGACCCAGTACTTC. This encodes CASKKGGETQYF.